The rows below give T cell receptor beta chains drawn from one sample of a study of blood T cell repertoires in COVID-19. TCRdb's copy holds only in-frame clones and misses some; the assay was immunoSEQ multiplex PCR. The profile covers approximately 160,000 clones, with 80% to 90% appearing a single time and approximately 7.7% taken by the ten largest. Sequencing input: PBMCs or T cells enriched from blood (not recorded which). Source of these receptors: a woman aged 50 to 60 who had recovered from COVID-19. The CDR3 runs from the conserved cysteine through the conserved F or W. D genes are given only for firm matches. Size tells how often a clone was seen (once, few, many) or the class of an expanded clone, and some rows leave it out.

j_gene | abundance | d_gene | v_gene | CDR3aa | CDR3nt
TRBJ2-5 | . | TRBD1 | TRBV14 | CASSQGQFLTPKETQYF | TGTGCCAGCAGCCAGGGACAGTTCCTAACTCCCAAAGAGACCCAGTACTTC
TRBJ2-4 | once | . | TRBV24-1 | CATSPRGSAKNIQYF | TGTGCCACCAGTCCCAGGGGCTCGGCCAAAAACATTCAGTACTTC
TRBJ1-5 | . | TRBD1 | TRBV6-2/TRBV6-3 | CASSYGDRAGQPQHF | TGTGCCAGCAGTTACGGGGACAGAGCGGGTCAGCCCCAGCATTTT
TRBJ1-4 | . | . | TRBV5-7 | CASSLQGDEKLFF | TGTGCCAGCAGCTTGCAGGGTGATGAAAAACTGTTTTTT
TRBJ2-7 | . | . | TRBV3-1/TRBV3-2 | CASSRGTANPYEQYF | TGTGCCAGCAGCCGCGGGACCGCGAACCCCTACGAGCAGTACTTC
TRBJ2-1 | once | . | TRBV20-1 | CSASLQRTPYNEQFF | TGCAGTGCTAGTTTACAGCGGACCCCTTACAATGAGCAGTTCTTC
TRBJ1-5 | . | . | TRBV28 | CASSSTAAQHF | TGTGCCAGCAGTTCGACAGCTGCCCAGCATTTT
TRBJ2-7 | . | TRBD1 | TRBV7-9 | CASSPMTGGNEQYF | TGTGCCAGCAGCCCTATGACAGGGGGCAACGAGCAGTACTTC
TRBJ2-2 | . | . | TRBV2 | CASSAAETGELFF | TGTGCCAGCAGTGCCGCGGAAACCGGGGAGCTGTTTTTT
TRBJ2-3 | . | TRBD2 | TRBV7-9 | CASSKQIVAGGGDTQYF | TGTGCCAGCAGTAAACAAATAGTAGCGGGAGGAGGAGATACGCAGTATTTT
TRBJ1-1 | . | TRBD1 | TRBV5-4 | CASSPTGGGTEAFF | TGTGCCAGCAGCCCTACAGGGGGTGGAACTGAAGCTTTCTTT